One and the same sample provided the 30 T cell receptor beta chains below, sequenced in a study of T-cell memory formation after mild COVID-19. TCRdb passed the 5' RACE reads through MiXCR, listing each CDR3 protein once. The data contain 95,000 to 120,000 distinct CDR3 sequences, roughly a sixth of them seen just once; the ten biggest clones take up over 4.5%. The sample comprised PBMCs or a T cell subset sorted from them (not recorded which). The receptor set was obtained from a man aged 18 to 30 who had mild COVID-19 (a few samples of this study predate the infection). Cell type and time point are not known.

V is TRBV5-6 and J is TRBJ1-4; no clear D gene. V was trimmed by 1 base and J by 4 bases, leaving 8 bases between them. The CDR3 contains 14 residues. Germline CDR1 reads SGHDT; CDR2 reads YYEEEE. For the CDR3, the DNA is TGTGCCAGCAGCTTGCGCGGTTTTAATGAAAAACTGTTTTTT. Protein sequence: CASSLRGFNEKLFF.

V is TRBV7-2 and J is TRBJ2-7; no definite D call. Germline V gene data show CDR1 as SGHTA and CDR2 as FQGNSA. Deletions cut 5 bases from V and 9 bases from J, with 23 bases between. The CDR3 contains 15 residues. CDR3 in DNA: TGTGCCAGCAGCCCCCAACGAGGCCCTTTAATACGGCAGTACTTC. Residues: CASSPQRGPLIRQYF. The full variable domain, completed using reference TRBV7-2 and TRBJ2-7, is GAGVSQSPSNKVTEKGKDVELRCDPISGHTALYWYRQSLGQGLEFLIYFQGNSAPDKSGLPSDRFSAERTGGSVSTLTIQRTQQEDSAVYLCASSPQRGPLIRQYFGPGTRLTVT.

Only a few counts were recorded for this clonotype. The chain employs TRBV9 and TRBJ2-5; D possibly corresponds to TRBD2 (6 bases). The CDR3 loop spans 13 amino acids. V was trimmed by 4 bases and J by 5 bases, leaving 12 bases between them. Germline V gene lookup returns CDR1 SGDLS and CDR2 YYNGEE. CDR3 DNA: TGTGCCAGCAGCTTCGGGGGATCGGAGACCCAGTACTTC. Protein: CASSFGGSETQYF. The entire variable domain, with the rest obtained from reference TRBV9 and TRBJ2-5, is as follows: DSGVTQTPKHLITATGQRVTLRCSPRSGDLSVYWYQQSLDQGLQFLIQYYNGEERAKGNILERFSAQQFPDLHSELNLSSLELGDSALYFCASSFGGSETQYFGPGTRLLVL.

The chain combines TRBV29-1 with TRBJ1-5; D remains unclear. V lost 0 bases and J 3 bases, leaving 3 bases between the germline ends. Germline CDR1 SQVTM, CDR2 ANQGSEA. CDR3 length equals 12 residues. The CDR3 spells CSVEEPNQPQHF. The CDR3 DNA reads as TGCAGCGTTGAAGAACCCAATCAGCCCCAGCATTTT. The entire variable domain, with the rest obtained from reference TRBV29-1 and TRBJ1-5, is as follows: SAVISQKPSRDICQRGTSLTIQCQVDSQVTMMFWYRQQPGQSLTLIATANQGSEATYESGFVIDKFPISRPNLTFSTLTVSNMSPEDSSIYLCSVEEPNQPQHFGDGTRLSIL.

This clonotype was observed a few times. V and J are TRBV9 and TRBJ1-4, with D unclear. The length of the CDR3 is 14 residues. CDR1 is SGDLS and CDR2 is YYNGEE in the germline V gene. V lost 0 bases to trimming and J lost 4 bases, with 7 bases between them. This CDR3 is CASSVEQDNEKLFF. The CDR3 DNA follows: TGTGCCAGCAGCGTAGAGCAGGATAATGAAAAACTGTTTTTT.

This clonotype was observed a few times. J is TRBJ2-5 and V is TRBV7-9, with a possible D match to TRBD2 (5 bases). The CDR3 runs to 13 residues. CDR1 and CDR2 (germline): SEHNR, FQNEAQ (reference sequence). V lost 5 bases, J lost 2 bases, and 9 bases lay in between. CDR3 protein: CASSAGIQETQYF. The DNA of the CDR3 is TGTGCCAGCAGCGCCGGGATTCAAGAGACCCAGTACTTC.

The sample holds many counts of this clonotype. The rearrangement joins TRBV7-2 to TRBJ2-3; D is ambiguous. Germline-derived CDR1 and CDR2 are SGHTA and FQGNSA. V lost 1 base and J lost 6, with 8 bases in between. This CDR3 is 13 amino acids long. CDR3 nucleotide sequence: TGTGCCAGCAGCTTAGAGTCTTGGGATACGCAGTATTTT. Its protein product is CASSLESWDTQYF.

The rearrangement joins TRBV6-5 to TRBJ2-5; no clear D. Germline V gives CDR1 MNHEY, CDR2 SVGAGI. The V and J ends lost 2 bases and 4 bases respectively, with 11 bases between them. CDR3 size: 14 residues. CDR3 sequence reads: CASSYHLGLETQYF. For the CDR3, the DNA is TGTGCCAGCAGTTACCACTTGGGTTTAGAGACCCAGTACTTC.

This clonotype has just a few counts. This sequence joins TRBV7-8 and TRBJ2-1; 8 bases align to TRBD1. After removal of 5 bases from V and 15 bases from J, the junction contained 6 bases not matched to a gene. The CDR3 spans 11 residues. In germline, CDR1 is SGHVS, CDR2 FQNEAQ. The CDR3 here is CASSEGTGPFF. CDR3 coding DNA: TGTGCCAGCAGCGAGGGGACAGGTCCGTTCTTC.

V and J are TRBV7-3 and TRBJ1-5; possibly TRBD1 for D (5 bases). The CDR3 is 14 residues long. Germline CDR1 is SGHTA and CDR2 is FQGTGA. Trimming pared 6 bases from V and 6 bases from J, leaving 15 bases between. The CDR3 sequence is CASSDVGDGQPQHF. The CDR3 DNA sequence: TGTGCCAGCAGTGATGTGGGGGACGGTCAGCCCCAGCATTTT.

The table lists this clonotype with many counts. This chain uses TRBV5-1 with TRBJ2-7, with TRBD1 identical over 9 bases. The CDR3 length is 14 residues. Germline loops: CDR1 SGHRS, CDR2 YFSETQ. With 6 bases clipped from V and 6 bases from J, the junction kept 10 bases outside the gene matches. CDR3 nucleotide sequence: TGCGCCAGCACCCTACAGGGGGCGATTAGCGAGCAGTACTTC. It translates to CASTLQGAISEQYF.

In this sample, this clonotype turned up a few times. J is TRBJ2-5 and V is TRBV12-3 or TRBV12-4; D uncertain. The V end lost 2 bases, the J end lost 0 bases, and 7 bases lay between the germline ends. CDR3 length: 14 amino acids. The CDR3 reads CASSLNGYQETQYF. The CDR3 DNA is TGTGCCAGCAGTTTAAATGGATACCAAGAGACCCAGTACTTC.

V gene TRBV6-1 combines with J gene TRBJ2-3; possible D gene TRBD1, 6 bases. Germline CDR1 MNHNS, CDR2 SASEGT. V dropped 6 bases and J dropped 0 bases, with 10 bases sitting between them. CDR3 length: 14 amino acids. The CDR3: CASRHRDSTDTQYF. The CDR3 nucleotides are TGTGCCAGCAGACACAGGGATAGCACAGATACGCAGTATTTT.

This clonotype was observed a few times. The chain combines TRBV12-3 or TRBV12-4 with TRBJ2-1; the D gene is possibly TRBD2 (6 bases). CDR3 size: 17 residues. V was pared by 5 bases and J by 7 bases, with 24 bases between. CDR3 protein: CASSPRGSRSIGNEQFF. CDR3 DNA: TGTGCCAGCAGTCCCCGGGGGAGCCGAAGCATAGGGAATGAGCAGTTCTTC.

A few counts support this clonotype. The J gene is TRBJ2-6, the V gene TRBV2; D remains ambiguous. The CDR3 contains 14 residues. The germline CDR1 and CDR2 sequences are SNHLY and FYNNEI. V shed 7 bases and J shed 0 bases, with 7 bases lying between them. The CDR3 DNA reads as TGTGCCAGCACTCTGGCCTCTGGGGCCAACGTCCTGACTTTC. As protein: CASTLASGANVLTF.

This chain connects TRBV14 to TRBJ2-1; 8 bases line up with TRBD2. CDR3 length equals 15 residues. Looked up from germline, CDR1 is SGHDN and CDR2 is FVKESK. J lost 4 bases, V lost 1 base, and 3 bases had no gene match. As DNA, the CDR3 is TGTGCCAGCAGCCAAGCGCGCGGGAGGTACAATGAGCAGTTCTTC. It specifies CASSQARGRYNEQFF.

V gene TRBV6-1 combines with J gene TRBJ2-7; tentative D call: TRBD2 (5 bases). The V gene's germline CDR1 is MNHNS and CDR2 SASEGT. The CDR3 runs to 15 residues. Trimming left V 5 bases short and J 4 bases short, with 18 bases between. The CDR3 coding sequence is TGTGCCAGCAGTCCGCGCGGGTCACGGAGATACGAGCAGTACGTC. Its translation is CASSPRGSRRYEQYV.

This clonotype was detected ten times or more. This chain links TRBV15 with TRBJ2-5; weak D call: TRBD2 (5 bases). Germline V gene lookup returns CDR1 LNHNV and CDR2 YYDKDF (reference sequence). The CDR3 is 15 amino acids. V dropped 4 bases and J dropped 5 bases, with 17 bases sitting between them. CDR3 nucleotides: TGTGCCACCAGCAATCAGTTTTCCCCGGGGGAGACCCAGTACTTC. Protein product: CATSNQFSPGETQYF.

This clonotype appeared a few times. The chain carries TRBV3-1 and TRBJ2-3; D may be TRBD2 (5 bases). In germline, CDR1 is LGHDT, CDR2 YNNKEL (reference sequence). The CDR3 covers 15 residues. V was trimmed by 0 bases and J by 1 base, leaving 8 bases between them. The CDR3 DNA follows: TGTGCCAGCAGCCAAGATGGGAGCCGCACAGATACGCAGTATTTT. Translation gives CASSQDGSRTDTQYF.

This clonotype has a handful of counts. This chain uses TRBV20-1 with TRBJ1-2; TRBD1 agrees at 9 bases. Germline V gene data show CDR1 as DFQATT and CDR2 as SNEGSKA (reference sequence). This CDR3 comprises 17 residues. V dropped 5 bases and J dropped 1; count of bases not matched to a gene: 14. The CDR3 reads CSASPGQGRPHNYGYTF. The CDR3 DNA reads TGCAGTGCTTCACCGGGACAGGGAAGGCCCCATAACTATGGCTACACCTTC.

This chain's CDR3 is CATSRDRSDIQYF. Written as DNA, the CDR3 is TGTGCCACCAGCAGGGACAGGTCTGACATTCAGTACTTC. The rearrangement uses TRBV15 and TRBJ2-4, with TRBD1 identical over 7 bases. Trimming removed 3 bases from V and 8 bases from J; junction bases left unmatched: 4. The CDR3 spans 13 residues. Germline CDR1 is LNHNV and CDR2 is YYDKDF (reference sequence).

The chain couples TRBV4-3 to TRBJ2-3, with 7 bases lining up with TRBD1. The J segment lost 13 bases and the V segment lost 0 bases, leaving 7 bases of the junction unmatched. CDR1 and CDR2 from the germline V gene are LGHNA and YSLEER. This CDR3 comprises 13 residues. The CDR3 DNA follows: TGCGCCAGCAGCCAAGAACGACAGGGATCGGAGTATTTT. Translating it yields CASSQERQGSEYF.

The chain joins TRBV6-2 or TRBV6-3 to TRBJ2-7; TRBD2 aligns across 11 bases. V lost 6 bases and J lost 4; bases outside the gene matches: 8. From germline, CDR1 is MNHEY and CDR2 SVGEGT. CDR3 size: 15 residues. Here the CDR3 DNA reads TGTGCCAGCAGCACACTAGCGGGGGTTCTTTACGAGCAGTACGTC. Amino acids: CASSTLAGVLYEQYV.

The rearrangement links TRBV20-1 to TRBJ1-1; no clear D gene. Per germline, CDR1 DFQATT and CDR2 SNEGSKA (reference sequence). The ends were cut back, 1 base at V and 1 base at J, with 1 base in the middle. The CDR3 totals 11 residues. Here the CDR3 reads CSARANTEAFF. The CDR3 bases are TGCAGTGCTAGAGCGAACACTGAAGCTTTCTTT.

The chain carries TRBV7-7 and TRBJ2-5; D not certain. V lost 5 bases and J lost 7, with 14 bases in between. CDR3 length equals 13 residues. In germline, CDR1 is SSHAT, CDR2 FNYEAQ (reference sequence). The CDR3 spells CASSATASGTQYF. CDR3 DNA: TGTGCCAGCAGCGCGACGGCCTCGGGGACCCAGTACTTC.

The rearrangement uses TRBV4-2 and TRBJ1-2; perhaps TRBD1 as D (5 bases). V was cut by 1 base and J by 3 bases, with 9 bases left in between. The germline V gene has CDR1 LGHNA and CDR2 YNFKEQ. CDR3 length: 14 residues. Here the CDR3 reads CASSQGTGDYGYTF. Here the CDR3 DNA reads TGTGCCAGCAGCCAAGGTACGGGGGACTATGGCTACACCTTC.

Note on this clonotype: One end of the junction fails to match germline, which may point to a read error. The chain employs TRBV7-2 and TRBJ2-5; D is unresolved. This CDR3 is 11 amino acids long. Germline V gives CDR1 SGHTA, CDR2 FQGNSA. The CDR3 DNA reads TGTGCCAGTAGCTTATTTTGGACCCAGTACTTC. Amino acid sequence: CASSLFWTQYF.

Many counts were recorded for this clonotype. J is TRBJ1-5 and V is TRBV6-2 or TRBV6-3, with 7 bases matching TRBD1. V shed 2 bases, J shed 7 bases, and the junction held 8 bases outside the gene matches. The length of the CDR3 is 15 residues. In germline, CDR1 is MNHEY, CDR2 SVGEGT. The CDR3, as DNA: TGTGCCAGCAGTTACCACGAACGGACAGGACAGCCCCAGCATTTT. This sequence encodes CASSYHERTGQPQHF.

The V and J genes are TRBV7-2 and TRBJ2-3; a weak D match, TRBD1 (6 bases). Trimming shortened V by 5 bases and J by 4 bases, and 13 bases separated the two germline ends. Germline CDR1 reads SGHTA; CDR2 reads FQGNSA. The CDR3 runs to 14 residues. The CDR3 DNA follows: TGTGCCAGCAGCCTAGTTTGGGGGCCAGATACGCAGTATTTT. Residues: CASSLVWGPDTQYF.

The V gene is TRBV4-1, the J gene TRBJ2-3; tentatively, D is TRBD2 (6 bases). V dropped 4 bases and J dropped 5 bases, with 10 bases sitting between them. The CDR3 has 13 residues. CDR1 and CDR2 (germline): MGHRA, YSYEKL. The CDR3 DNA follows: TGCGCCAGCAGCCCCGGAGGGGTAGATACGCAGTATTTT. It specifies CASSPGGVDTQYF.